This T cell receptor (beta chain) came from a study of T cell repertoires in cytomegalovirus infection. About the research overall: Alongside well-studied HLA-B-restricted CMV epitopes, recently identified HLA-C-restricted CMV epitopes were also used. Evidence of both CMV infection and a matching HLA type came from public TCR beta signatures. Whole-study findings and limits: HLA-C-restricted CMV clonotypes gave the most frequent clonotype in two of eight donors. Cumulative frequency of public TCR beta families picked out carriers of CMV plus the relevant HLA.

A note on this clonotype: No antigen is known for it.

Via MiXCR, TCRdb re-called the reads, giving one row per CDR3 protein. The sample yields 55,000 to 85,000 distinct CDR3 sequences, 20% to 25% seen once. There are 15 residues in the CDR3. Germline CDR1 MNHNS, CDR2 SASEGT. Trimming removed 5 bases from V and 2 bases from J, with 16 bases in between. This TCR was recovered from a human donor in good health (CMV status not recorded). Some clones in this sample may be carry-over from other donors' samples. The sequenced sample was CD8+ T cells from cultured PBMCs, obtained from culture after CMV antigen stimulation. The V gene is TRBV6-1, the J gene TRBJ2-7; D ambiguous. The CDR3 protein is CASSLGRSETYEQYF. DNA of the CDR3: TGTGCCAGCAGTCTAGGCCGCTCAGAGACCTACGAGCAGTACTTC.